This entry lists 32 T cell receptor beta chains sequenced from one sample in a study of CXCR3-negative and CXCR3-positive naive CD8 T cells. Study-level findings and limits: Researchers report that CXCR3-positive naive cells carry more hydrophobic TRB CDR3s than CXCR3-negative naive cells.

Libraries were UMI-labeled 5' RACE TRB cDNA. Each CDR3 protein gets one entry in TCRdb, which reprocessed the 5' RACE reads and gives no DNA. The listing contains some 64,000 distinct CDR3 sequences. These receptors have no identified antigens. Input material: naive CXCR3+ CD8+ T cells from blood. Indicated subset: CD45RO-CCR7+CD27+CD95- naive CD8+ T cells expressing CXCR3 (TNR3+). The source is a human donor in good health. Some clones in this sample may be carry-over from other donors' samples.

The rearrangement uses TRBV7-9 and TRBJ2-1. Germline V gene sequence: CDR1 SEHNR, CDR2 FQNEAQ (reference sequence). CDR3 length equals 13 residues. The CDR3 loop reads CASSLSAYNEQFF.

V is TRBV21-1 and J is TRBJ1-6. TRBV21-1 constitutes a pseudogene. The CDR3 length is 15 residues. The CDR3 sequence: CASSIGSSYNSPLHF.

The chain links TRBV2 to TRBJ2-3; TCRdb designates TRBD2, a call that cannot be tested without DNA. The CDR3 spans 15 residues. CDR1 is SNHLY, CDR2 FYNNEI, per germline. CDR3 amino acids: CASMTGRNQADTQYF.

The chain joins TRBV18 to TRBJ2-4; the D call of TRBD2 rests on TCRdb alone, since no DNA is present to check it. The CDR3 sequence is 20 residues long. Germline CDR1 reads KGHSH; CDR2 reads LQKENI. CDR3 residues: CASSPPRSGGEDAKKNIQYF.

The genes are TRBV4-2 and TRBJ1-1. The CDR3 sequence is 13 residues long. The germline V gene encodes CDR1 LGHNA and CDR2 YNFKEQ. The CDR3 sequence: CASSQAINTEAFF.

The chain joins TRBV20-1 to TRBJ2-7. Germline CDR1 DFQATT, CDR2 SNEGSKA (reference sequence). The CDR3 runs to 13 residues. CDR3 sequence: CSAEKTSQYEQYF.

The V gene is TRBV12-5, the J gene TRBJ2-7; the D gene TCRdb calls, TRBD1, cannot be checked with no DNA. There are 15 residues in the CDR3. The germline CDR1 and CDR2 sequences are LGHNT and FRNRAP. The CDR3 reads CASGYRGTSSYEQYF. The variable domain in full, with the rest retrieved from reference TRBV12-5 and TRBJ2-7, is DARVTQTPRHKVTEMGQEVTMRCQPILGHNTVFWYRQTMMQGLELLAYFRNRAPLDDSGMPKDRFSAEMPDATLATLKIQPSEPRDSAVYFCASGYRGTSSYEQYFGPGTRLTVT.

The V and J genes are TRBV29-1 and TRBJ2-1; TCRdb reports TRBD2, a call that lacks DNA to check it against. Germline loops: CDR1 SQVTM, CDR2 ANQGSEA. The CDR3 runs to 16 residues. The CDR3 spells CSVEAGLAGTYNEQFF.

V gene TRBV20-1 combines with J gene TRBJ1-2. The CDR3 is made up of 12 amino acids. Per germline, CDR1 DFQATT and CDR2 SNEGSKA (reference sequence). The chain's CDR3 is CSAREEYYGYTF.

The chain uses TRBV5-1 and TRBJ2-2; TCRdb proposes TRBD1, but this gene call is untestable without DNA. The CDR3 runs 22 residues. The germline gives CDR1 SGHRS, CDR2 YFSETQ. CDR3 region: CASSRPTPGTDIFPANTGELFF.

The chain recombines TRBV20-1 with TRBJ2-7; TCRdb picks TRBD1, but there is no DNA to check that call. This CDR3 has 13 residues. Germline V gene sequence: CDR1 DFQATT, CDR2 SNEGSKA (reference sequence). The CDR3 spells CSAPGATSYEQYF.

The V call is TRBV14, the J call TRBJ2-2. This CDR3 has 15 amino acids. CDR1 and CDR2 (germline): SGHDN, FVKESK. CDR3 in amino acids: CASSHINANTGELFF.

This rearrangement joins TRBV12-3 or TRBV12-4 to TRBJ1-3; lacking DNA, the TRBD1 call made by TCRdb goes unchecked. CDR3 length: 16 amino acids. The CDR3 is CASSQGQGTSGNTIYF.

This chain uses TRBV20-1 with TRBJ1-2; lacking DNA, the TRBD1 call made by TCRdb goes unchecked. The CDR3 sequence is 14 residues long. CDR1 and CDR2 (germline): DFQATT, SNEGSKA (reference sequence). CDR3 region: CSAREDRVTYGYTF.

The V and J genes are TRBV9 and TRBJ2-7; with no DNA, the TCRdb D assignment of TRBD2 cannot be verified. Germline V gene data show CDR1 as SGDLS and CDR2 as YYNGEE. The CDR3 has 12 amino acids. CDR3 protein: CASSPGTSEQYF.

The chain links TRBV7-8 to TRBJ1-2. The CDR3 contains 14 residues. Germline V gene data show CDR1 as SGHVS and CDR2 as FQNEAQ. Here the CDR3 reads CASSSDVGIYGYAF.

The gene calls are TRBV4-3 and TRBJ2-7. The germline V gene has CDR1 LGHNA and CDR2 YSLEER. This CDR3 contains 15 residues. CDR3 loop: CASSQDWAESYEQYF.

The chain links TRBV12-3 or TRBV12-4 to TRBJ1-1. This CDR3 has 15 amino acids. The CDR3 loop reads CASSSDRAQNTEAFF.

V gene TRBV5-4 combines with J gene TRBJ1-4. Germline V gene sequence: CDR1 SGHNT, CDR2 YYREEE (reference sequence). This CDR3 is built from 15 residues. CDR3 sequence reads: CASSDSAGFAEKLFF. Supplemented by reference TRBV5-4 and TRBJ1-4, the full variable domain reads ETGVTQSPTHLIKTRGQQVTLRCSSQSGHNTVSWYQQALGQGPQFIFQYYREEENGRGNFPPRFSGLQFPNYSSELNVNALELDDSALYLCASSDSAGFAEKLFFGSGTQLSVL.

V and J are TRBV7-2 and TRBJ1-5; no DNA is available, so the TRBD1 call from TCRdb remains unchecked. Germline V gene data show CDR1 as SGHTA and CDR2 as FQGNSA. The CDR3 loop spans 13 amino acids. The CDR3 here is CASTQGSGQPQHF.

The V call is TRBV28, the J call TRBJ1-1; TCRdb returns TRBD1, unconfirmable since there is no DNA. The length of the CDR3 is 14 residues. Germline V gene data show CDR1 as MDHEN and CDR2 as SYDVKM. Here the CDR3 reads CASSSPWAGTEAFF.

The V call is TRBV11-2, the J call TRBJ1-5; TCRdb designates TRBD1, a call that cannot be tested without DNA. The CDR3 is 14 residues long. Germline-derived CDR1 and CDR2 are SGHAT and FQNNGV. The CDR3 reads CASSLGQGIQPQHF.

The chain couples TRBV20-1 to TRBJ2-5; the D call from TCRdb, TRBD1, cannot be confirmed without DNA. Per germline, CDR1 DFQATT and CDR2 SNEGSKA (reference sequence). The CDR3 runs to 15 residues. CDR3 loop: CSARYPGQGLETQYF.

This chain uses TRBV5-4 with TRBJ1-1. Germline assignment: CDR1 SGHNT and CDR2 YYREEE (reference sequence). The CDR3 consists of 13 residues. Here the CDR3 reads CASSPTPGTEAFF.

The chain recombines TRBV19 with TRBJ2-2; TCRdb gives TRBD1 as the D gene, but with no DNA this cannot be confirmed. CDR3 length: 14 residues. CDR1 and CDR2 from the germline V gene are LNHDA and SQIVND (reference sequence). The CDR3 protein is CASSWGTNTGELFF.

CDR3 protein: CAISESFGPRTQYF. This rearrangement joins TRBV10-3 to TRBJ2-3; TCRdb selects TRBD2, and the lack of DNA leaves this call unchecked. This CDR3 spans 14 amino acids. Germline assignment: CDR1 ENHRY and CDR2 SYGVKD.

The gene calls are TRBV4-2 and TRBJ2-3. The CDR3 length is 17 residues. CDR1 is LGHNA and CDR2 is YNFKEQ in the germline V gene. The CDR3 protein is CASSQDSRPASTDTQYF.

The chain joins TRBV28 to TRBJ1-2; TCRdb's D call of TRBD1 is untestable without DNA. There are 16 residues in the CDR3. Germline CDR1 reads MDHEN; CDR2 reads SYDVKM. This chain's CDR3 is CASSSPPQMPNYGYTF.

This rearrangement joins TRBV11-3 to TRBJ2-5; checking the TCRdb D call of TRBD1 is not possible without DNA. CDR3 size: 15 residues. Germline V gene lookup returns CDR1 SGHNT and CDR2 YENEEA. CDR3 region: CASSLRTGGQETQYF.

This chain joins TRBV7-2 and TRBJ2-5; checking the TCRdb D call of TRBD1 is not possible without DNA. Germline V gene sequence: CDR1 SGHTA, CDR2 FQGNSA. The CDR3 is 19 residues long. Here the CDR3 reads CASSLASPGQGGVQETQYF.

CDR3 amino acids: CASSPHLSVSTDTQYF. The chain recombines TRBV6-5 with TRBJ2-3; TCRdb's assignment of TRBD2 cannot be checked, as there is no DNA. Germline CDR1 and CDR2: MNHEY and SVGAGI. The CDR3 spans 16 residues.

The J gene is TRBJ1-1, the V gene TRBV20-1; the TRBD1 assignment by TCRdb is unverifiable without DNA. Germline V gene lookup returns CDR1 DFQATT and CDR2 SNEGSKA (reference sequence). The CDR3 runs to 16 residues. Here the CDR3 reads CSARDWGTGMNTEAFF.